The 32 T cell receptor beta chains presented below share a single source sample, sequenced in a study of cytomegalovirus exposure and HLA in healthy donors (dated by TCRdb to the late 2010s). The library was produced with the immunoSEQ multiplex PCR assay. For the multiplex PCR, a mixture combining 60 forward primers for TCR Vbeta segments and 13 reverse primers for TCR Jbeta segments was used. Drawn from immuneACCESS, this table holds only the in-frame rearrangements with V and J called that TCRdb kept. Clones are partly lost; checked studies trace under half to an unresolved V gene and leave the rest unexplained. The sample table contains roughly 160,000 clones; only one count was recorded for more than 70% of them. The top ten clonotypes cover approximately 1.3% of the sample. The sequenced material came from PBMCs. The receptors were sampled from a man in his sixties in good health and CMV-seronegative.

This rearrangement joins TRBV11-3 to TRBJ1-1; D remains unclear. CDR1 and CDR2 from the germline V gene are SGHNT and YENEEA. This CDR3 has 13 amino acids. Trimming took off 5 bases at V and 4 bases at J, with 11 bases between the two ends. In DNA form, the CDR3 reads TGTGCCAGCAGCGCCCTCCAGTCCACTGAAGCTTTCTTT. Translation gives CASSALQSTEAFF.

This chain joins TRBV4-3 and TRBJ1-2; no clear D gene. CDR1 is LGHNA, CDR2 YSLEER, per germline. This CDR3 contains 15 residues. V was pared by 0 bases and J by 4 bases, with 12 bases between. The CDR3 protein is CASSQEVGRIYGYTF. The CDR3 region has the DNA TGCGCCAGCAGCCAAGAAGTAGGCAGGATCTATGGCTACACCTTC.

The rearrangement links TRBV28 to TRBJ1-2; weak D call: TRBD1 (6 bases). V dropped 4 bases and J dropped 0 bases, with 12 bases sitting between them. This CDR3 region has 15 residues. CDR1 is MDHEN, CDR2 SYDVKM, per germline. The CDR3 protein is CASSSPGGANYGYTF. Here the CDR3 DNA reads TGTGCCAGCAGTTCTCCTGGGGGCGCTAACTATGGCTACACCTTC.

This clone was seen only once. The chain recombines TRBV5-4 with TRBJ2-1, with 7 bases identical to TRBD1. Germline assignment: CDR1 SGHNT and CDR2 YYREEE (reference sequence). V dropped 0 bases and J dropped 4; count of bases not matched to a gene: 7. The CDR3 contains 16 residues. The CDR3 DNA reads as TGTGCCAGCAGCTTGGCCAGGGGGACGGGGTACAATGAGCAGTTCTTC. Protein sequence: CASSLARGTGYNEQFF.

The chain links TRBV30 to TRBJ2-3, with 9 bases that match TRBD2. CDR3 length: 15 amino acids. After removal of 1 base from V and 0 bases from J, the junction contained 2 bases not matched to a gene. Germline-derived CDR1 and CDR2 are GTSNPN and SVGIG (reference sequence). This chain's CDR3 is CAWSAGLASTDTQYF. DNA of the CDR3: TGTGCCTGGAGTGCGGGACTAGCTAGCACAGATACGCAGTATTTT.

The J gene is TRBJ1-3, the V gene TRBV5-1; 10 bases line up with TRBD1. The CDR3 contains 15 residues. The V segment lost 6 bases and the J segment 5 bases; nucleotides outside the gene matches: 8. CDR1 SGHRS and CDR2 YFSETQ come from the germline V gene. CDR3 amino acids: CASTFGTGARNTIYF. CDR3 nucleotide sequence: TGCGCCAGCACCTTCGGGACAGGGGCCAGAAACACCATATATTTT.

The gene calls are TRBV23-1 and TRBJ1-2; TRBD1 matches 9 bases. TRBV23-1 falls under the ORF class, with uncertain function. The CDR3 has 14 amino acids. V shed 8 bases and J 2 bases; nucleotides not matched to a gene: 6. The CDR3 loop reads CASGGTGKNYGYTF. The CDR3 coding sequence is TGCGCCAGCGGGGGGACAGGGAAGAACTATGGCTACACCTTC.

This clone was counted a few times. J is TRBJ1-1 and V is TRBV27; 7 positions agree with TRBD1. Germline CDR1 MNHEY, CDR2 SMNVEV (reference sequence). Trimming at V came to 8 bases and at J to 7 bases, leaving 13 bases not matched to a gene. The CDR3 contains 14 residues. CDR3 coding DNA: TGTGCCAGCCGTGGGATTGACAGGGAAAGTGAAGCTTTCTTT. Amino acids: CASRGIDRESEAFF.

This chain joins TRBV14 and TRBJ2-7; a weak D match, TRBD2 (6 bases). This CDR3 region has 12 residues. The germline V gene has CDR1 SGHDN and CDR2 FVKESK. The V and J ends lost 4 bases and 7 bases respectively, with 11 bases between them. CDR3 amino acids: CASSREGGEQYF. The CDR3, as DNA: TGTGCCAGCAGCCGTGAGGGAGGAGAGCAGTACTTC.

The chain has TRBV19 and TRBJ1-1; TRBD1 agrees at 10 bases. Germline V gives CDR1 LNHDA, CDR2 SQIVND (reference sequence). CDR3 length: 14 residues. V gave up 6 bases and J gave up 7 bases; unmatched junction bases: 8. This chain's CDR3 is CASRRRQGAVEAFF. Written as DNA, the CDR3 is TGTGCCAGTAGGAGACGACAGGGGGCGGTTGAAGCTTTCTTT.

V gene TRBV4-3 combines with J gene TRBJ2-7; TRBD2 aligns across 12 bases. The V and J ends lost 0 bases and 0 bases, in that order; junction bases with no gene match: 0. Germline CDR1 is LGHNA and CDR2 is YSLEER. CDR3 size: 16 residues. The CDR3 loop is CASSQETSGSSYEQYF. The CDR3 DNA reads TGCGCCAGCAGCCAAGAGACTAGCGGGAGCTCCTACGAGCAGTACTTC.

The V gene is TRBV9, the J gene TRBJ2-1; 9 bases are a match to TRBD1. J gave up 7 bases and V 4 bases, and 9 bases lay outside the gene matches. The germline CDR1 and CDR2 sequences are SGDLS and YYNGEE. The CDR3 consists of 15 residues. This chain's CDR3 is CASSTTGTGWNEQFF. The CDR3 DNA follows: TGTGCCAGCAGCACAACCGGGACAGGGTGGAATGAGCAGTTCTTC. The complete variable domain, with remaining parts taken from reference TRBV9 and TRBJ2-1, reads DSGVTQTPKHLITATGQRVTLRCSPRSGDLSVYWYQQSLDQGLQFLIQYYNGEERAKGNILERFSAQQFPDLHSELNLSSLELGDSALYFCASSTTGTGWNEQFFGPGTRLTVL.

The chain combines TRBV19 with TRBJ1-5, with D tentatively TRBD1 (5 bases). This CDR3 is 14 amino acids long. Between the trimmed V and J ends, which lost 1 base and 6 bases, there was a span of 10 bases. Germline CDR1 LNHDA, CDR2 SQIVND (reference sequence). CDR3: CASSIAGQGQPQHF. Here the CDR3 DNA reads TGTGCCAGTAGTATAGCGGGCCAGGGTCAGCCCCAGCATTTT.

This clone was seen just once. The chain is built from TRBV28 and TRBJ1-5; D is possibly TRBD1 (6 bases). The CDR3 length is 17 residues. The ends were cut back, 5 bases at V and 2 bases at J, with 19 bases in the middle. Germline CDR1 MDHEN, CDR2 SYDVKM. The CDR3 spells CASSLFLGGMGNQPQHF. The CDR3 DNA is TGTGCCAGCAGTCTATTCCTAGGGGGAATGGGCAATCAGCCCCAGCATTTT.

The V call is TRBV18, the J call TRBJ1-4; D is unclear. The germline CDR1 and CDR2 sequences are KGHSH and LQKENI. V lost 2 bases and J 0 bases, leaving 10 bases between the germline ends. The CDR3 runs 16 residues. The CDR3 DNA sequence: TGTGCCAGCTCACCAGGAGGAAGTGCAACTAATGAAAAACTGTTTTTT. Translated, it gives CASSPGGSATNEKLFF. Drawing the rest from reference TRBV18 and TRBJ1-4, the complete variable domain is NAGVMQNPRHLVRRRGQEARLRCSPMKGHSHVYWYRQLPEEGLKFMVYLQKENIIDESGMPKERFSAEFPKEGPSILRIQQVVRGDSAAYFCASSPGGSATNEKLFFGSGTQLSVL.

The chain links TRBV5-1 to TRBJ2-7; D uncertain. Germline lookup yields CDR1 SGHRS and CDR2 YFSETQ. Trimming left V 3 bases short and J 3 bases short, with 7 bases between. This CDR3 is 12 amino acids long. The chain's CDR3 is CASSSSGYEQYF. The CDR3 DNA sequence: TGCGCCAGCAGCTCATCAGGCTACGAGCAGTACTTC.

CDR3 DNA sequence: TGTGCCAGCAGCCAGGGGGCGAGGACAGATACGCAGTATTTT. Amino acid sequence: CASSQGARTDTQYF. This chain uses TRBV28 with TRBJ2-3, with TRBD1 matching 8 bases. Per germline, CDR1 MDHEN and CDR2 SYDVKM. The CDR3 is made up of 14 amino acids. V shed 6 bases, J shed 3 bases, and the junction held 5 bases outside the gene matches.

The V and J genes are TRBV7-8 and TRBJ2-5; the match to TRBD2 covers 11 bases. This CDR3 comprises 14 residues. The J segment lost 5 bases and the V segment lost 7 bases, leaving 6 bases of the junction unmatched. Germline lookup yields CDR1 SGHVS and CDR2 FQNEAQ. In DNA, the CDR3 is TGTGCCAGCACTTGGGTAGCGGGAGGGGAGACCCAGTACTTC. As protein: CASTWVAGGETQYF.

V usage is TRBV9 and J usage is TRBJ2-5; 8 bases line up with TRBD2. The J segment lost 1 base and the V segment lost 2 bases, leaving 1 base of the junction unmatched. CDR1 is SGDLS and CDR2 is YYNGEE in the germline V gene. The CDR3 is 14 amino acids. The CDR3 coding sequence is TGTGCCAGCAGCGTTAGCGGGGTCCAAGAGACCCAGTACTTC. Protein: CASSVSGVQETQYF.

For the CDR3, the DNA is TGCGCCAGCAGTGCCCCCAGTGGCGGGACTAATGAAAAACTGTTTTTT. This translates into CASSAPSGGTNEKLFF. V and J are TRBV10-2 and TRBJ1-4; D not resolved. Deletions cut 4 bases from V and 2 bases from J, with 14 bases between. CDR1 WSHSY and CDR2 SAAADI come from the germline V gene. The CDR3 loop spans 16 amino acids.

The V call is TRBV5-6, the J call TRBJ1-2; 7 bases are a match to TRBD1. This CDR3 is 13 amino acids long. Germline values: CDR1 SGHDT, CDR2 YYEEEE. Trimming cost V 4 bases and J 8 bases; bases outside gene matches: 8. CDR3 nucleotides: TGTGCCAGCAGCCTAAGACAGGGCTCGGGCTACACCTTC. Its translation is CASSLRQGSGYTF.

The chain couples TRBV28 to TRBJ1-2; 10 bases agree with TRBD1. V gave up 5 bases and J gave up 4 bases; unmatched junction bases: 7. Germline lookup yields CDR1 MDHEN and CDR2 SYDVKM. The CDR3 loop spans 15 amino acids. The CDR3 spells CASSPLGQGLYGYTF. As DNA, the CDR3 is TGTGCCAGCAGTCCCTTGGGACAGGGGCTCTATGGCTACACCTTC.

This chain links TRBV19 with TRBJ2-2; 7 bases fit TRBD1. The V segment lost 0 bases and the J segment 0 bases; nucleotides outside the gene matches: 4. The CDR3 length is 17 residues. The germline V gene has CDR1 LNHDA and CDR2 SQIVND (reference sequence). CDR3 in amino acids: CASSIDQGQANTGELFF. The CDR3 DNA reads TGTGCCAGTAGTATAGATCAAGGACAGGCGAACACCGGGGAGCTGTTTTTT.

The genes are TRBV5-6 and TRBJ2-1, with 7 bases that match TRBD2. This CDR3 spans 14 amino acids. With V trimmed by 0 bases and J by 10 bases, 7 bases remained unmatched. CDR1 and CDR2 from the germline V gene are SGHDT and YYEEEE. The CDR3 DNA reads as TGTGCCAGCAGCTTGGTGGGGACCGGGAGGGAGCAGTTCTTC. Its translation: CASSLVGTGREQFF. Full variable domain (rest looked up from reference TRBV5-6 and TRBJ2-1): DAGVTQSPTHLIKTRGQQVTLRCSPKSGHDTVSWYQQALGQGPQFIFQYYEEEERQRGNFPDRFSGHQFPNYSSELNVNALLLGDSALYLCASSLVGTGREQFFGPGTRLTVL.

The chain has TRBV27 and TRBJ1-4; D is uncertain. Germline V gene lookup returns CDR1 MNHEY and CDR2 SMNVEV (reference sequence). V dropped 2 bases and J dropped 4 bases, with 8 bases sitting between them. The CDR3 contains 14 residues. The CDR3 DNA reads as TGTGCCAGCAGTTTAACCGGGTATAATGAAAAACTGTTTTTT. Residues: CASSLTGYNEKLFF.

The chain employs TRBV7-6 and TRBJ1-6; D possibly corresponds to TRBD1 (5 bases). Germline CDR1 SGHVS, CDR2 FNYEAQ. Trimming removed 3 bases from V and 9 bases from J, with 12 bases in between. CDR3 length: 14 amino acids. The CDR3 DNA reads as TGTGCCAGCAGCTTCGACAGCTCGACTTCACCCCTCCACTTT. This translates into CASSFDSSTSPLHF.

The V and J genes are TRBV11-1 and TRBJ2-3; tentatively, D is TRBD2 (6 bases). Germline CDR1 is SGHAT and CDR2 is FQDESV (reference sequence). Trimming left V 1 base short and J 0 bases short, with 11 bases between. The CDR3 sequence is 16 residues long. CDR3 sequence reads: CASSLVGAGSTDTQYF. The CDR3 coding sequence is TGTGCCAGCAGCTTAGTCGGCGCGGGGAGCACAGATACGCAGTATTTT.

The J gene is TRBJ2-4, the V gene TRBV27; TRBD2 might be the D (5 bases). The CDR3 extends over 20 amino acids. Per the germline V gene, CDR1 is MNHEY and CDR2 is SMNVEV (reference sequence). Trimming pared 6 bases from V and 0 bases from J, leaving 27 bases between. The CDR3 here is CASSPKPPGSRSLAKNIQYF. Written as DNA, the CDR3 is TGTGCCAGCAGCCCGAAGCCACCGGGAAGCCGAAGCCTAGCCAAAAACATTCAGTACTTC.

In this sample, this clone turned up once. The V call is TRBV7-2, the J call TRBJ2-1; 7 nucleotides align to TRBD1. Germline lookup yields CDR1 SGHTA and CDR2 FQGNSA. This CDR3 comprises 15 residues. Trimming removed 1 base from V and 7 bases from J; junction bases left unmatched: 7. This chain's CDR3 is CASSLEQGRTNEQFF. DNA for the CDR3: TGTGCCAGCAGCTTAGAACAGGGGAGAACAAATGAGCAGTTCTTC.

The chain has TRBV7-6 and TRBJ1-6; the match to TRBD1 covers 7 bases. The germline V gene has CDR1 SGHVS and CDR2 FNYEAQ. The CDR3 contains 15 residues. V lost 4 bases and J lost 6; bases outside the gene matches: 6. CDR3: CASSSAGTVNSPLHF. The CDR3 coding sequence is TGTGCCAGCAGCTCGGCCGGGACAGTTAATTCACCCCTCCACTTT.

This clone was observed a handful of times. The chain combines TRBV9 with TRBJ1-5, with a weak D call TRBD1 (5 bases). V lost 0 bases and J lost 6, with 10 bases in between. The CDR3 totals 14 residues. CDR1 SGDLS and CDR2 YYNGEE come from the germline V gene. The CDR3 here is CASSVEGAGQPQHF. The DNA for the CDR3 is TGTGCCAGCAGCGTAGAAGGGGCCGGTCAGCCCCAGCATTTT.

V usage is TRBV5-4 and J usage is TRBJ2-3, with 10 bases fitting TRBD2. Germline CDR1 SGHNT, CDR2 YYREEE (reference sequence). The CDR3 length is 17 residues. V dropped 0 bases and J dropped 4; count of bases not matched to a gene: 8. CDR3 protein: CASSLGLAGELADTQYF. DNA of the CDR3: TGTGCCAGCAGCTTGGGTCTAGCGGGAGAGTTAGCAGATACGCAGTATTTT.